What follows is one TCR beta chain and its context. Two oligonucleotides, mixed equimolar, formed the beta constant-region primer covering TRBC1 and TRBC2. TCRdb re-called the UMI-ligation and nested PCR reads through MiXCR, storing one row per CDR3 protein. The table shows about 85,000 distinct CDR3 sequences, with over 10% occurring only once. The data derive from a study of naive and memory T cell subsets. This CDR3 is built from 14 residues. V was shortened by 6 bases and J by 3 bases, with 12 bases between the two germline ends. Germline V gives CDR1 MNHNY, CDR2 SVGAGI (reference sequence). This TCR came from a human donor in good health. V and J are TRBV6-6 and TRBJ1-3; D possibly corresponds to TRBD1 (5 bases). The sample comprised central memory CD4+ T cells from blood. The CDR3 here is CASSAGRFGNTIYF. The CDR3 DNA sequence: TGTGCCAGCAGCGCAGGGAGATTTGGAAACACCATATATTTT.